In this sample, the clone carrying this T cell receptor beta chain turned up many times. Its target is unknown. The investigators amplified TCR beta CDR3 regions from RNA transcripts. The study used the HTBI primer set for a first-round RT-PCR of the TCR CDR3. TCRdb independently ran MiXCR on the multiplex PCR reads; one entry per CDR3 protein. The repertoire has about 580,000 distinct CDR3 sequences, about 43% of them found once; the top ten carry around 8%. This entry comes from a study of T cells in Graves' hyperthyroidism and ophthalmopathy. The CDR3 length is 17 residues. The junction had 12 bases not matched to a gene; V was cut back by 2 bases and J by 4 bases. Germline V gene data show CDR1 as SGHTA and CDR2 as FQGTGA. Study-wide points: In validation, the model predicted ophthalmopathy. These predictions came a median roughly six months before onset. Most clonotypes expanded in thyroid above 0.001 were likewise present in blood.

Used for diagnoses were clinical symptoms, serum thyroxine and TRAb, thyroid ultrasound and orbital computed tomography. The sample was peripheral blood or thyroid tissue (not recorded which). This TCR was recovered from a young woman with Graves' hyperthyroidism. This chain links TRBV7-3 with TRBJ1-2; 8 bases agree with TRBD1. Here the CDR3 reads CASSLGTGLGGGYGYTF. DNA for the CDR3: TGTGCCAGCAGCTTAGGGACAGGACTGGGAGGAGGCTATGGCTACACCTTC.